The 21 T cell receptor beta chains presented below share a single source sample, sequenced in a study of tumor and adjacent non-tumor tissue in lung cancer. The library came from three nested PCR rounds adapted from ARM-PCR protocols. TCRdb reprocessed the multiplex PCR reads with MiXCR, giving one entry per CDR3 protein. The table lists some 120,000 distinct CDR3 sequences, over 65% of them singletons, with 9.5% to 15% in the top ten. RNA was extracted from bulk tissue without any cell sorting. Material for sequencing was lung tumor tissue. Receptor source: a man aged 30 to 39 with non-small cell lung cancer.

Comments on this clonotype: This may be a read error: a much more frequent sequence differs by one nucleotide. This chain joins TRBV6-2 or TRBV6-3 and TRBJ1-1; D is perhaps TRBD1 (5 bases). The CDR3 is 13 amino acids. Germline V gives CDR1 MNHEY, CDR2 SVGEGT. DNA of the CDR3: TGTGCCAGCAGCTCCAGGGAGAACAATGAAGCTTTCTTT. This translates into CASSSRENNEAFF.

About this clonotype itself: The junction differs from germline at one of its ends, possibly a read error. CDR3 sequence reads: CVSSIHPGTSDTGELFF. The CDR3 region has the DNA TGTGTCAGCAGCATCCACCCCGGGACTAGCGATACCGGGGAGCTGTTTTTT. The chain employs TRBV11-2 and TRBJ2-2, with TRBD2 matching 10 bases. This CDR3 region has 17 residues. CDR1 is SGHAT, CDR2 FQNNGV, per germline.

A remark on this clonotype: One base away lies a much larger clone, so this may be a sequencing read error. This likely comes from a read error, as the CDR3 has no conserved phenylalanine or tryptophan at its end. For the CDR3, the DNA is TGTGCCAGCAGCCCCCCCCATCAGCCCCAGCATTAT. It translates to CASSPPHQPQHY. This chain links TRBV6-2 or TRBV6-3 with TRBJ1-5; D remains ambiguous. The CDR3 covers 12 residues. Deletions cut 6 bases from V and 5 bases from J, with 8 bases between. CDR1 and CDR2 (germline): MNHEY, SVGEGT.

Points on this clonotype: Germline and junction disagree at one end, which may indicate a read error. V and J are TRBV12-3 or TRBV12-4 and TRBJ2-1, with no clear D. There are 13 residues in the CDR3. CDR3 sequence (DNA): TGTGCCAGCAGTTCTCCCTCATACAATGAGCAGTTATTC. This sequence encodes CASSSPSYNEQLF.

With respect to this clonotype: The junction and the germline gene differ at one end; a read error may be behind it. Written as DNA, the CDR3 is TGCAGTGTCCCACTAGCGGGAGGTCTGTTC. It codes for CSVPLAGGLF. This sequence joins TRBV20-1 and TRBJ2-1; 12 nucleotides align to TRBD2. This CDR3 has 10 amino acids. Per the germline V gene, CDR1 is DFQATT and CDR2 is SNEGSKA (reference sequence).

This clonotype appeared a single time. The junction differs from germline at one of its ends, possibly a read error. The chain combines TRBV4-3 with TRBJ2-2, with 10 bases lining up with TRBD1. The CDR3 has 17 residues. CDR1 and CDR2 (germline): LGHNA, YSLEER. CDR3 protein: CASSSTSGQGFTRELFF. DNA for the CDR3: TGCGCCAGCAGCTCGACCTCGGGACAGGGGTTCACCCGGGAGCTGTTTTTT.

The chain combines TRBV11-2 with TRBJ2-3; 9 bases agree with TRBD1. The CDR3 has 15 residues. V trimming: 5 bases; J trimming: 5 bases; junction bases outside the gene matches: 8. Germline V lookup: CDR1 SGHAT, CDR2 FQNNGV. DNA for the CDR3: TGTGCCAGCAGCCATACAGGGGGCGAGGGAGATACGCAGTATTTT. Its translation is CASSHTGGEGDTQYF. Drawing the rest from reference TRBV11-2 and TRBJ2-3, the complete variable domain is EAGVAQSPRYKIIEKRQSVAFWCNPISGHATLYWYQQILGQGPKLLIQFQNNGVVDDSQLPKDRFSAERLKGVDSTLKIQPAKLEDSAVYLCASSHTGGEGDTQYFGPGTRLTVL.

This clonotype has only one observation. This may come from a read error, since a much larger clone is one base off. CDR3 DNA sequence: TGCAGTGTTAGAGATCGGGGCAAGAGCAATCAGCCCCAGCATTTT. Protein: CSVRDRGKSNQPQHF. The chain links TRBV20-1 to TRBJ1-5; a possible D gene is TRBD1 (5 bases). CDR3 length: 15 amino acids. CDR1 and CDR2 from the germline V gene are DFQATT and SNEGSKA (reference sequence).

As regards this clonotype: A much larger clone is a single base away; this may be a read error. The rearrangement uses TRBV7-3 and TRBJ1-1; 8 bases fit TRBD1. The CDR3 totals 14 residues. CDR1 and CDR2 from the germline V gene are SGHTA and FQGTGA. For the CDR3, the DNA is TGTGTCAGCAGGAGACAGGGGATAGACACTGAAGCTTTCTTT. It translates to CVSRRQGIDTEAFF. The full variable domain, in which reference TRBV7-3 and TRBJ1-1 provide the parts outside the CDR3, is GAGVSQTPSNKVTEKGKYVELRCDPISGHTALYWYRQSLGQGPEFLIYFQGTGAADDSGLPNDRFFAVRPEGSVSTLKIQRTERGDSAVYLCVSRRQGIDTEAFFGQGTRLTVV.

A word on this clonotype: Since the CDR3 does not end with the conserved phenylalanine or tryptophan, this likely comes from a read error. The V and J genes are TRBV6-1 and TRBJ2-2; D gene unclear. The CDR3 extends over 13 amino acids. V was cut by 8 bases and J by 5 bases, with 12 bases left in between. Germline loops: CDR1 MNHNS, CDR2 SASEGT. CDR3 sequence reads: CASQVTDTGELFC. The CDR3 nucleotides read TGTGCCAGCCAAGTAACGGATACCGGGGAGCTGTTTTGT.

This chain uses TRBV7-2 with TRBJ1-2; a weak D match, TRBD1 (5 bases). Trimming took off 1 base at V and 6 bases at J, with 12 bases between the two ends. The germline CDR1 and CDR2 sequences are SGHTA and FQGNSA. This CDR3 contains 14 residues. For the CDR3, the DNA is TGTGCCAGCAGCTTAGTCTCACAGGATCATGGCTACACCTTC. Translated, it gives CASSLVSQDHGYTF.

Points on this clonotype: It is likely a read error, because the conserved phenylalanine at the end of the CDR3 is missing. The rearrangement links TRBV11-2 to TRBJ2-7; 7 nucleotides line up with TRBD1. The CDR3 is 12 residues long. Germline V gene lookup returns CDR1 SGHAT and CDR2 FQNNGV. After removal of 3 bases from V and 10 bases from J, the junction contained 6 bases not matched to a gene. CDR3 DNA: TGTGCCAGCAGCTTTACAGGGGTCGAACAGTACTCC. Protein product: CASSFTGVEQYS.

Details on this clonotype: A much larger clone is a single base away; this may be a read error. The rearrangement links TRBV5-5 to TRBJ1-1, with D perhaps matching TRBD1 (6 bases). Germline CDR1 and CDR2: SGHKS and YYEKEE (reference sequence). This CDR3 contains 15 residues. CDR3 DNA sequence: TGTGCCATCAGCCTAACCGGGACAACGAACACTGAAGCTTTCTTT. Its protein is CAISLTGTTNTEAFF.

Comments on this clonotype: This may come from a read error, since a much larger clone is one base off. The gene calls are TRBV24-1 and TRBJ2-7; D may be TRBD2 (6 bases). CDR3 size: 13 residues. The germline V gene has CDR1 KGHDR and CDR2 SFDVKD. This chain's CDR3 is CATGDGTLSEQYF. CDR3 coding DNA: TGTGCCACCGGTGACGGGACTCTATCCGAGCAGTACTTC.

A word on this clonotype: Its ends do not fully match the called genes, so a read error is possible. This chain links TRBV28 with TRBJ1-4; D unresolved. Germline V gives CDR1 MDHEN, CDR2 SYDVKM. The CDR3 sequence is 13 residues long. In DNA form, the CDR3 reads TGTGTCAGCATCGGCGGATCTATTGAAAAACTGTTTTTT. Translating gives CVSIGGSIEKLFF.

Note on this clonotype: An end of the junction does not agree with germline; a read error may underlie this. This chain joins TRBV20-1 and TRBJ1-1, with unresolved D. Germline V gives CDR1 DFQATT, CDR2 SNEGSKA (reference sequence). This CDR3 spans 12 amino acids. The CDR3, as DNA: TGCGGTGCTAGAGTTCTCTCCACTGAAGCTTACTTT. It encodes CGARVLSTEAYF.

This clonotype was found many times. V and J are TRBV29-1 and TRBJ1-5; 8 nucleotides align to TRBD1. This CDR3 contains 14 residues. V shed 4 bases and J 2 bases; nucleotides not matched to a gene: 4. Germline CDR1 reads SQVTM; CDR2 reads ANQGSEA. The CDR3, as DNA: TGCAGCGTTGGTGGGACAGGAGGCAATCAGCCCCAGCATTTT. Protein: CSVGGTGGNQPQHF.

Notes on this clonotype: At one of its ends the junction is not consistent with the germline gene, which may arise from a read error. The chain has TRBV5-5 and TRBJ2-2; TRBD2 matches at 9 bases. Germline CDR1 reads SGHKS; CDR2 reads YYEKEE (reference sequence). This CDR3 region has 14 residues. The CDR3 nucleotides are TGTGCCAGCGGGCTAGCGGGAACGGTCGGGGAGCTGGTTTTT. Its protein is CASGLAGTVGELVF.

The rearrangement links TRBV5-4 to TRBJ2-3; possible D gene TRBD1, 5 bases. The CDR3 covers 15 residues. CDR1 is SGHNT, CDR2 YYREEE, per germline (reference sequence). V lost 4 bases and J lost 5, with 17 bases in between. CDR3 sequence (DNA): TGTGCCAGCAGCCAAGGGGTGCTCGGCAGAGATACGCAGTATTTT. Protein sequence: CASSQGVLGRDTQYF.

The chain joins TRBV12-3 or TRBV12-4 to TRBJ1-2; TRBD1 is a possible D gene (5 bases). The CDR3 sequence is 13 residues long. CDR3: CVGSFGTGYGYTF. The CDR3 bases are TGTGTCGGCAGTTTCGGGACGGGCTATGGCTACACCTTC.

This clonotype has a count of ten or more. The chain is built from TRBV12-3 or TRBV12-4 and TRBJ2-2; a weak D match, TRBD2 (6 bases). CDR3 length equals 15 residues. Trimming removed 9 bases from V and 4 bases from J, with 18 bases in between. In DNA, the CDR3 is TGTGCCAGTCTGAAGTACGGGAGAAGCACCGGGGAGCTGTTTTTT. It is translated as CASLKYGRSTGELFF.